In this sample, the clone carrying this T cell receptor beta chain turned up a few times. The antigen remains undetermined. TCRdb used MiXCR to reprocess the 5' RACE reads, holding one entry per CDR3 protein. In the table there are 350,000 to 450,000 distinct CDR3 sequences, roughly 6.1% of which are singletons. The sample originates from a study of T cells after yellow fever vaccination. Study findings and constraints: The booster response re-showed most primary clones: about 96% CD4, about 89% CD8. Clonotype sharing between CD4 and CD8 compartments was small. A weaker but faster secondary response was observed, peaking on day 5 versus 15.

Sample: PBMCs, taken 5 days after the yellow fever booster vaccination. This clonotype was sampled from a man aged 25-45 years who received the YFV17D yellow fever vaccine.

The CDR3 reads CSAFYTTNEKLFF. The CDR3 nucleotides read TGCAGTGCTTTTTATACAACTAATGAAAAACTGTTTTTT. The rearrangement joins TRBV20-1 to TRBJ1-4; D remains unclear. Germline V lookup: CDR1 DFQATT, CDR2 SNEGSKA (reference sequence). With 5 bases removed from V and 0 bases from J, the gap between germline ends came to 7 bases. The length of the CDR3 is 13 residues.